This TCR beta chain came from a study of blood T cell repertoires in COVID-19. Turning to the study itself: Samples of COVID-19 (acute and convalescent) were obtained from the United States, Italy and Spain.

Source study methods: The authors estimated nucleated cell counts from reference gene primer amplification. Profiled with immunoSEQ multiplex PCR; TCRdb holds only in-frame clones, not every one. Clone size and the V and J calls come from that table; the DNA yielded D and trimming. The sample lists about 170,000 clones, over 75% occurring once. This clone was recorded a few times. V lost 4 bases and J lost 7; bases outside the gene matches: 4. The V gene's germline CDR1 is MGHDK and CDR2 SYGVNS. The CDR3 is 13 residues long. Material for sequencing was peripheral blood. J is TRBJ2-1 and V is TRBV25-1, with 7 nucleotides matching TRBD1. The receptor was isolated from a man aged 55 to 70 who had recovered from COVID-19. For the CDR3, the DNA is TGTGCCAGCAGTGTCCGACAGGGAAATGAGCAGTTCTTC. This sequence encodes CASSVRQGNEQFF.